This paragraph covers one TCR beta chain sequence. The data derive from a study of T cell repertoires in cytomegalovirus infection. Background on the study: Public TCR beta signatures were indicative of both CMV infection and a matching HLA type.

The CDR3 runs 13 residues. The V and J ends lost 4 bases and 1 base respectively, with 7 bases between them. The V gene's germline CDR1 is SGHVS and CDR2 FQNEAQ. TCRdb reprocessed the reads via MiXCR and lists one record per CDR3 protein. This sample has about 180,000 distinct CDR3 sequences, with about 18% found just once. This chain connects TRBV7-8 to TRBJ1-2, with D unclear. Material for sequencing was CD8+ T cells from PBMCs. The sequence was obtained from a human donor in good health (CMV status not recorded). Some clones in this sample may be carry-over from other donors' samples. The CDR3: CASSSYVNYGYTF. DNA of the CDR3: TGTGCCAGCAGCTCTTACGTTAACTATGGCTACACCTTC. Full variable domain (missing parts from reference TRBV7-8 and TRBJ1-2): GAGVSQSPRYKVAKRGQDVALRCDPISGHVSLFWYQQALGQGPEFLTYFQNEAQLDKSGLPSDRFFAERPEGSVSTLKIQRTQQEDSAVYLCASSSYVNYGYTFGSGTRLTVV.